These 22 T cell receptor beta chains came from one sample sequenced in a study of T-cell memory formation after mild COVID-19. TCRdb re-analysed the 5' RACE reads in MiXCR, keeping a single row per CDR3 protein. In the table there are hundreds of thousands of distinct CDR3 sequences, approximately 15% of which are singletons. Material for sequencing was PBMCs or a T cell subset sorted from them (not recorded which). The receptors were sampled from a man aged 18 to 29 who had mild COVID-19 (a few samples of this study predate the infection). Cell type and time point are not known.

The V gene is TRBV6-2 or TRBV6-3, the J gene TRBJ2-5, with a weak D call TRBD1 (6 bases). This CDR3 is built from 16 residues. CDR1 MNHEY and CDR2 SVGEGT come from the germline V gene. Trimming shortened V by 7 bases and J by 1 base, and 19 bases separated the two germline ends. CDR3 protein: CASTSPDQGSQETQYF. DNA of the CDR3: TGTGCCAGCACTAGCCCTGACCAGGGGTCCCAAGAGACCCAGTACTTC.

The rearrangement joins TRBV20-1 to TRBJ2-3, with D tentatively TRBD2 (6 bases). Per the germline V gene, CDR1 is DFQATT and CDR2 is SNEGSKA (reference sequence). The V end lost 6 bases, the J end lost 2 bases, and 15 bases lay between the germline ends. The CDR3 consists of 14 residues. CDR3 bases: TGCAGTGCCAGGGCGGGGTCCTCCACAGATACGCAGTATTTT. Its translation is CSARAGSSTDTQYF.

J is TRBJ1-2 and V is TRBV5-1; D unresolved. CDR3 length: 13 residues. Per germline, CDR1 SGHRS and CDR2 YFSETQ. V was trimmed by 0 bases and J by 8 bases, leaving 11 bases between them. This CDR3 is CASSLVVGEGYTF. The DNA of the CDR3 is TGCGCCAGCAGCTTGGTAGTCGGGGAGGGCTACACCTTC.

This chain uses TRBV24-1 with TRBJ1-1; no clear D. Between the trimmed V and J ends, which lost 9 bases and 0 bases, there was a span of 10 bases. The germline gives CDR1 KGHDR, CDR2 SFDVKD. The CDR3 has 13 residues. The CDR3 protein is CATQRTMNTEAFF. CDR3 sequence (DNA): TGTGCCACCCAGAGGACCATGAACACTGAAGCTTTCTTT.

This rearrangement joins TRBV19 to TRBJ2-3; a possible D gene is TRBD2 (6 bases). Trimming left V 6 bases short and J 2 bases short, with 12 bases between. The CDR3 runs to 14 residues. The V gene's germline CDR1 is LNHDA and CDR2 SQIVND (reference sequence). Here the CDR3 DNA reads TGTGCCAGTAGCCGGGGGTCGGTCACAGATACGCAGTATTTT. It is translated as CASSRGSVTDTQYF.

This clonotype was seen a handful of times. The V gene is TRBV6-5, the J gene TRBJ2-7, with D possibly TRBD1 on 5 matching bases. This CDR3 has 15 residues. V was cut by 0 bases and J by 2 bases, with 11 bases left in between. Germline V lookup: CDR1 MNHEY, CDR2 SVGAGI. The CDR3 protein is CASSYSVGVAYEQYF. CDR3 DNA: TGTGCCAGCAGTTACTCTGTAGGGGTTGCCTACGAGCAGTACTTC.

There are a few counts of this clonotype. CDR3 loop: CATQGGRVEQYF. CDR3 nucleotide sequence: TGTGCCACCCAAGGGGGGCGCGTCGAGCAGTACTTC. This chain links TRBV7-9 with TRBJ2-7, with D tentatively TRBD1 or TRBD2 (6 bases each). Trimming removed 10 bases at V and 6 bases at J, with 16 bases between. Germline V gene sequence: CDR1 SEHNR, CDR2 FQNEAQ (reference sequence). This CDR3 contains 12 residues.

Ten or more counts support this clonotype. This chain uses TRBV4-1 with TRBJ1-5; 11 bases line up with TRBD1. The CDR3 spans 17 residues. J lost 6 bases, V lost 11 bases, and 18 bases had no gene match. Germline CDR1 and CDR2: MGHRA and YSYEKL. The CDR3 nucleotides read TGCGCCCGCCTAGGGGGCCCGGGACAGGGGGTATTTCAGCCCCAGCATTTT. Translating it yields CARLGGPGQGVFQPQHF.

This clonotype was observed a few times. V gene TRBV5-1 combines with J gene TRBJ1-1, with 9 nucleotides matching TRBD1. Germline CDR1 SGHRS, CDR2 YFSETQ. Unmatched junction bases numbered 9, after V lost 3 bases and J lost 3 bases. This CDR3 is 16 amino acids long. The CDR3 spells CASSWARTGEDTEAFF. The CDR3 nucleotides are TGCGCCAGCAGCTGGGCCCGGACAGGGGAGGACACTGAAGCTTTCTTT.

The chain joins TRBV4-3 to TRBJ2-1, with 7 bases fitting TRBD1. The V segment lost 3 bases and the J segment 4 bases; nucleotides outside the gene matches: 9. Germline CDR1 LGHNA, CDR2 YSLEER. The CDR3 is 16 amino acids. This CDR3 is CASSQGLTGVYNEQFF. Here the CDR3 DNA reads TGCGCCAGCAGCCAGGGTCTTACAGGGGTTTACAATGAGCAGTTCTTC.

The rearrangement uses TRBV7-2 and TRBJ1-1; 7 bases agree with TRBD1. Unmatched junction bases numbered 2, after V lost 4 bases and J lost 3 bases. Germline values: CDR1 SGHTA, CDR2 FQGNSA. CDR3 length equals 13 residues. The CDR3 here is CASSSGQYTEAFF. The CDR3 DNA sequence: TGTGCCAGCAGCTCGGGACAGTACACTGAAGCTTTCTTT.

This clonotype was observed a few times. V usage is TRBV18 and J usage is TRBJ1-1; D unclear. Trimming removed 2 bases from V and 6 bases from J, with 16 bases in between. The CDR3 extends over 15 amino acids. The germline CDR1 and CDR2 sequences are KGHSH and LQKENI. CDR3 nucleotide sequence: TGTGCCAGCTCACCAGGCGGATGGGGTGGCGCTGAAGCTTTCTTT. The encoded protein is CASSPGGWGGAEAFF.

This clonotype has just a few counts. This rearrangement joins TRBV27 to TRBJ2-7; D unresolved. Germline lookup yields CDR1 MNHEY and CDR2 SMNVEV (reference sequence). This CDR3 is built from 13 residues. V shed 3 bases and J shed 0 bases, with 6 bases lying between them. For the CDR3, the DNA is TGTGCCAGCAGTTTTTCGTTCTCCTACGAGCAGTACTTC. Amino acids: CASSFSFSYEQYF.

The V call is TRBV2, the J call TRBJ1-5; 9 nucleotides agree with TRBD1. In germline, CDR1 is SNHLY, CDR2 FYNNEI. The CDR3 is 15 residues long. The junction had 10 bases not matched to a gene; V was cut back by 7 bases and J by 6 bases. CDR3: CASNSGTGFSQPQHF. CDR3 sequence (DNA): TGTGCCAGCAACTCCGGGACAGGGTTTAGTCAGCCCCAGCATTTT.

This clonotype has only a few counts. The gene calls are TRBV12-3 or TRBV12-4 and TRBJ2-1; TRBD2 matches at 9 bases. Trimming took 6 bases from V and 6 from J; bases not matched to a gene: 9. The CDR3 has 15 residues. The CDR3 is CASRPAGGPINEQFF. The CDR3 nucleotides read TGTGCCAGCAGACCGGCGGGGGGGCCCATCAATGAGCAGTTCTTC.

Points on this clonotype: One junction end disagrees with the germline gene, perhaps due to a read error. This chain joins TRBV7-7 and TRBJ2-3; a possible D gene is TRBD2 (5 bases). This CDR3 has 14 amino acids. Germline CDR1 and CDR2: SSHAT and FNYEAQ (reference sequence). CDR3 sequence (DNA): TGTGCTAGCAGCTTACTAGACCGCACAGATACGCAGTATTTT. Encoded protein: CASSLLDRTDTQYF.

This chain uses TRBV20-1 with TRBJ1-2; D unresolved. V gave up 3 bases and J gave up 8 bases, with 10 bases separating them. The CDR3 is 11 amino acids. CDR1 and CDR2 from the germline V gene are DFQATT and SNEGSKA (reference sequence). CDR3 residues: CSASSLGGYTF. CDR3 DNA sequence: TGCAGTGCTAGTTCCCTGGGAGGCTACACCTTC.

In this sample, this clonotype turned up a few times. The rearrangement links TRBV5-1 to TRBJ2-3; TRBD1 matches 9 bases. Looked up from germline, CDR1 is SGHRS and CDR2 is YFSETQ. V lost 3 bases and J lost 5; bases outside the gene matches: 7. The CDR3 sequence is 15 residues long. For the CDR3, the DNA is TGCGCCAGCAGCTCATCACAGGGGGCGGGAGATACGCAGTATTTT. Residues: CASSSSQGAGDTQYF. Full variable domain (remainder filled in from reference TRBV5-1 and TRBJ2-3): KAGVTQTPRYLIKTRGQQVTLSCSPISGHRSVSWYQQTPGQGLQFLFEYFSETQRNKGNFPGRFSGRQFSNSRSEMNVSTLELGDSALYLCASSSSQGAGDTQYFGPGTRLTVL.

This clonotype has more than one count but fewer than ten. The chain couples TRBV5-5 to TRBJ2-3; 9 nucleotides line up with TRBD2. Germline V CDR1 and CDR2: SGHKS, YYEKEE (reference sequence). This CDR3 is 16 amino acids long. Trimming removed 1 base from V and 4 bases from J; junction bases left unmatched: 7. CDR3 region: CASSLWAGGLADTQYF. CDR3 sequence (DNA): TGTGCCAGCAGCTTGTGGGCGGGGGGGCTTGCAGATACGCAGTATTTT.

The chain employs TRBV4-1 and TRBJ1-4, with 10 bases aligning to TRBD1. Germline-derived CDR1 and CDR2 are MGHRA and YSYEKL. With V trimmed by 3 bases and J by 6 bases, 1 base remained unmatched. The CDR3 runs to 14 residues. The CDR3 DNA sequence: TGCGCCAGCAGCCAGGGGACAGGGGATGAAAAACTGTTTTTT. Amino acid sequence: CASSQGTGDEKLFF.

The rearrangement links TRBV12-3 or TRBV12-4 to TRBJ2-1; 11 bases fit TRBD1. The CDR3 extends over 14 amino acids. Losses at the gene ends were 7 bases for V and 5 bases for J; bases not matched to a gene: 4. The CDR3 DNA reads as TGTGCCAGCAAGGACAGGGGGCAGGACAATGAGCAGTTCTTC. This encodes CASKDRGQDNEQFF.

This clonotype was counted a few times. The rearrangement links TRBV12-3 or TRBV12-4 to TRBJ1-5, with D perhaps matching TRBD1 (5 bases). The V end lost 3 bases, the J end lost 6 bases, and 12 bases lay between the germline ends. There are 14 residues in the CDR3. The CDR3 protein is CASSFSRVGQPQHF. CDR3 DNA: TGTGCCAGCAGTTTCTCCAGGGTTGGTCAGCCCCAGCATTTT.